This passage covers 26 T cell receptor beta chains from one sample sequenced in a study of T-cell memory formation after mild COVID-19. TCRdb re-called the 5' RACE reads with MiXCR, one entry per CDR3 protein. The repertoire holds approximately 45,000 distinct CDR3 sequences, over 6.5% seen once, with 0.6% to 1% in the top ten. The sequenced sample consisted of PBMCs or a T cell subset sorted from them (not recorded which). The receptors here all came from an adult who had mild COVID-19 (a few samples of this study predate the infection). Cell type and time point are not known.

This clonotype came up a few times. This chain connects TRBV11-3 to TRBJ2-7, with 7 bases that match TRBD2. In germline, CDR1 is SGHNT, CDR2 YENEEA. This CDR3 comprises 13 residues. Losses at the gene ends were 2 bases for V and 5 bases for J; bases not matched to a gene: 3. The CDR3 here is CASSLSLADEQYF. CDR3 DNA sequence: TGTGCCAGCAGCTTAAGTCTAGCGGACGAGCAGTACTTC.

This chain joins TRBV6-5 and TRBJ1-2, with D tentatively TRBD1 (5 bases). CDR1 is MNHEY and CDR2 is SVGAGI in the germline V gene. The CDR3 is made up of 13 amino acids. V gave up 4 bases and J gave up 4 bases, with 10 bases separating them. The CDR3 spells CASSSGPSYGYTF. In DNA form, the CDR3 reads TGTGCCAGCAGTTCGGGACCTAGCTATGGCTACACCTTC.

The sample holds many counts of this clonotype. The chain has TRBV5-1 and TRBJ2-5; D is unclear. CDR1 and CDR2 from the germline V gene are SGHRS and YFSETQ. The CDR3 runs to 14 residues. V gave up 1 base and J gave up 1 base, with 8 bases separating them. CDR3 nucleotides: TGCGCCAGCAGCTTGCATGCAGGCCAAGAGACCCAGTACTTC. Translating gives CASSLHAGQETQYF.

Only a few counts were recorded for this clonotype. The rearrangement links TRBV2 to TRBJ1-2; D remains unclear. With 6 bases removed from V and 5 bases from J, the gap between germline ends came to 10 bases. Germline-derived CDR1 and CDR2 are SNHLY and FYNNEI. The CDR3 is 12 residues long. DNA of the CDR3: TGTGCCAGCAGCGACGAGGGATATGGCTACACCTTC. Protein product: CASSDEGYGYTF.

This clonotype has ten or more counts. The gene calls are TRBV7-9 and TRBJ2-7; 9 bases align to TRBD2. The junction had 3 bases not matched to a gene; V was cut back by 6 bases and J by 3 bases. Germline V gives CDR1 SEHNR, CDR2 FQNEAQ (reference sequence). CDR3 length equals 13 residues. DNA of the CDR3: TGTGCCAGCAGGACTAGCGGAAGCTACGAGCAGTACTTC. Amino acid sequence: CASRTSGSYEQYF.

This clonotype was counted only a few times. The chain links TRBV7-9 to TRBJ1-2, with 7 positions matching TRBD1. J was trimmed by 8 bases and V by 4 bases; bases with no gene match: 19. The CDR3 length is 17 residues. Germline CDR1 reads SEHNR; CDR2 reads FQNEAQ (reference sequence). The CDR3 loop is CASSSFGGTGEARGYTF. As DNA, the CDR3 is TGTGCCAGCAGCTCCTTCGGGGGAACAGGGGAAGCGAGAGGCTACACCTTC.

The rearrangement joins TRBV5-1 to TRBJ2-7, with D perhaps being TRBD1 or TRBD2 (7 bases each). The V gene lost 3 bases and the J gene lost 3 bases, with 16 bases spanning the gap. Germline-derived CDR1 and CDR2 are SGHRS and YFSETQ. This CDR3 has 15 amino acids. The CDR3 sequence is CASSSGGGGNYEQYF. The CDR3 DNA reads as TGCGCCAGCAGCTCGGGGGGAGGGGGCAACTACGAGCAGTACTTC.

At least ten counts were recorded for this clonotype. The gene calls are TRBV6-1 and TRBJ2-7; D gene uncertain. Per the germline V gene, CDR1 is MNHNS and CDR2 is SASEGT. With 6 bases removed from V and 8 bases from J, the gap between germline ends came to 14 bases. This CDR3 is 12 amino acids long. CDR3 in DNA: TGTGCCAGCAGCCTCGGACCCGAGAAGCAGTACTTC. This gives the protein CASSLGPEKQYF.

A few counts support this clonotype. The chain links TRBV3-1 to TRBJ1-4; TRBD1 matches at 7 bases. J was trimmed by 5 bases and V by 0 bases; bases with no gene match: 6. The CDR3 loop spans 16 amino acids. CDR1 is LGHDT, CDR2 YNNKEL, per germline (reference sequence). This chain's CDR3 is CASSQEVTGKNEKLFF. For the CDR3, the DNA is TGTGCCAGCAGCCAAGAGGTGACAGGGAAGAATGAAAAACTGTTTTTT.

This clonotype was recorded many times. The chain joins TRBV9 to TRBJ2-3; 8 bases are a match to TRBD2. The length of the CDR3 is 17 residues. The V gene end was trimmed by 0 bases and the J gene end by 4 bases; junction bases not matched to a gene: 10. Germline lookup yields CDR1 SGDLS and CDR2 YYNGEE. CDR3 residues: CASSVESQRERADTQYF. DNA for the CDR3: TGTGCCAGCAGCGTAGAGTCCCAGCGGGAGAGGGCAGATACGCAGTATTTT.

This clonotype was seen a few times. This chain uses TRBV16 with TRBJ1-5; unclear D gene. The CDR3 sequence is 14 residues long. V was shortened by 3 bases and J by 0 bases, with 6 bases between the two germline ends. Germline V gene sequence: CDR1 KGHSY, CDR2 FQNENV. CDR3 region: CASSQQYSNQPQHF. The CDR3 region has the DNA TGTGCCAGCAGCCAGCAATATAGCAATCAGCCCCAGCATTTT.

This sequence joins TRBV5-6 and TRBJ1-1; no clear D. V was clipped by 4 bases and J by 2 bases, with 9 bases between them. The CDR3 runs to 13 residues. CDR1 and CDR2 from the germline V gene are SGHDT and YYEEEE. The CDR3, as DNA: TGTGCCAGCAGCCGCGGGTTTAACACTGAAGCTTTCTTT. Amino acids: CASSRGFNTEAFF. Variable domain in full (rest from reference TRBV5-6 and TRBJ1-1): DAGVTQSPTHLIKTRGQQVTLRCSPKSGHDTVSWYQQALGQGPQFIFQYYEEEERQRGNFPDRFSGHQFPNYSSELNVNALLLGDSALYLCASSRGFNTEAFFGQGTRLTVV.

Notes on this clonotype: A much larger clone lies one base from this, so it may be a read error. This chain uses TRBV5-1 with TRBJ2-1, with D unresolved. Germline-derived CDR1 and CDR2 are SGHRS and YFSETQ. This CDR3 is 17 amino acids long. The V and J ends lost 1 base and 1 base respectively, with 15 bases between them. The CDR3 nucleotides are TGCGCCAGCAGCTTGACTACATGGAAAGTGTCCTACAATGAGCAGTTCTTC. Encoded protein: CASSLTTWKVSYNEQFF.

V usage is TRBV11-2 and J usage is TRBJ2-1; the D gene could be TRBD1 or TRBD2 (5 bases each). V lost 3 bases, J lost 5 bases, and 8 bases lay in between. Per germline, CDR1 SGHAT and CDR2 FQNNGV. The CDR3 is 13 residues long. Here the CDR3 reads CASSLGPHNEQFF. The CDR3 DNA sequence: TGTGCCAGCAGCTTGGGACCGCACAATGAGCAGTTCTTC. The whole variable domain, filled in from reference TRBV11-2 and TRBJ2-1, reads EAGVAQSPRYKIIEKRQSVAFWCNPISGHATLYWYQQILGQGPKLLIQFQNNGVVDDSQLPKDRFSAERLKGVDSTLKIQPAKLEDSAVYLCASSLGPHNEQFFGPGTRLTVL.

This clonotype has a count of ten or more. The chain is built from TRBV3-1 and TRBJ2-5; TRBD1 might be the D (6 bases). V lost 2 bases to trimming and J lost 2 bases, with 15 bases between them. The germline gives CDR1 LGHDT, CDR2 YNNKEL (reference sequence). This CDR3 spans 16 amino acids. This CDR3 is CASSQPLTGLQETQYF. In nucleotides, the CDR3 is TGTGCCAGCAGCCAACCCCTCACAGGGCTTCAAGAGACCCAGTACTTC.

This clonotype was counted only a few times. The chain has TRBV6-1 and TRBJ2-2; TRBD1 is a possible D gene (7 bases). The CDR3 runs 16 residues. Trimming took off 5 bases at V and 1 base at J, with 14 bases between the two ends. Germline V gene lookup returns CDR1 MNHNS and CDR2 SASEGT. The CDR3 coding sequence is TGTGCCAGCAGTACACAGGGGAGGATGAACACCGGGGAGCTGTTTTTT. Translation: CASSTQGRMNTGELFF.

Many counts were recorded for this clonotype. The CDR3, as DNA: TGTGCCAGCAGCTTTTGGGACAGGGGTTACGAGCAGTACTTC. Amino acids: CASSFWDRGYEQYF. The rearrangement joins TRBV7-2 to TRBJ2-7; 10 nucleotides align to TRBD1. This CDR3 contains 14 residues. The germline V gene has CDR1 SGHTA and CDR2 FQGNSA. V lost 3 bases, J lost 4 bases, and 3 bases stayed unmatched.

This clonotype was recorded at least ten times. J is TRBJ2-5 and V is TRBV19; tentative D call: TRBD2 (6 bases). CDR1 and CDR2 from the germline V gene are LNHDA and SQIVND (reference sequence). The CDR3 totals 15 residues. Trimming left V 5 bases short and J 3 bases short, with 16 bases between. CDR3 protein: CASSSHMRREETQYF. The DNA for the CDR3 is TGTGCCAGTAGTTCCCATATGCGGAGGGAAGAGACCCAGTACTTC.

This clonotype has a count of ten or more. The rearrangement joins TRBV20-1 to TRBJ2-1; 9 bases match TRBD2. CDR1 is DFQATT and CDR2 is SNEGSKA in the germline V gene (reference sequence). J gave up 1 base and V 8 bases, and 6 bases lay outside the gene matches. CDR3 length: 14 amino acids. Written as DNA, the CDR3 is TGCAGTTTACCAGCGGGGGGATCCTACAATGAGCAGTTCTTC. Residues: CSLPAGGSYNEQFF.

This clonotype came up many times. The rearrangement uses TRBV27 and TRBJ2-5; D gene unclear. This CDR3 has 12 amino acids. V shed 5 bases and J shed 6 bases, with 10 bases lying between them. The germline V gene encodes CDR1 MNHEY and CDR2 SMNVEV (reference sequence). For the CDR3, the DNA is TGTGCCAGCAGTCTGAACTTACAGACCCAGTACTTC. The encoded protein is CASSLNLQTQYF.

This clonotype has at least ten counts. The chain links TRBV20-1 to TRBJ2-3; possible D gene TRBD2, 6 bases. The germline gives CDR1 DFQATT, CDR2 SNEGSKA (reference sequence). The CDR3 spans 13 residues. V lost 8 bases and J 6 bases, leaving 18 bases between the germline ends. CDR3 coding DNA: TGCAGTCAAGCCCACACGGGGAGGGATACGCAGTATTTT. It yields the protein CSQAHTGRDTQYF.

This clonotype was counted at least ten times. V and J are TRBV7-3 and TRBJ1-2; D is uncertain. Germline CDR1 reads SGHTA; CDR2 reads FQGTGA. CDR3 length: 13 amino acids. V lost 2 bases and J lost 3, with 7 bases in between. The CDR3 nucleotides are TGTGCCAGCAGCTTAGGGCCCGACTATGGCTACACCTTC. Its protein is CASSLGPDYGYTF.

Regarding this clonotype: Being one base from a much bigger clone, this may be a read error. The genes are TRBV6-2 or TRBV6-3 and TRBJ2-1, with 9 bases lining up with TRBD2. CDR1 and CDR2 from the germline V gene are MNHEY and SVGEGT. The CDR3 is 15 amino acids. This CDR3 is CDSSKLAGSYNEQFF. The CDR3 bases are TGTGACAGCAGTAAACTAGCGGGCTCCTACAATGAGCAGTTCTTC.

The rearrangement uses TRBV2 and TRBJ2-1, with TRBD2 identical over 15 bases. This CDR3 spans 18 amino acids. V shed 5 bases, J shed 0 bases, and the junction held 5 bases outside the gene matches. Germline CDR1 and CDR2: SNHLY and FYNNEI. CDR3 loop: CASSKGLAGGSSYNEQFF. CDR3 nucleotides: TGTGCCAGCAGTAAGGGACTAGCGGGAGGAAGCTCCTACAATGAGCAGTTCTTC.

This clonotype has only a few counts. V gene TRBV5-1 combines with J gene TRBJ2-7, with 15 bases matching TRBD2. Per germline, CDR1 SGHRS and CDR2 YFSETQ. V was clipped by 4 bases and J by 6 bases; unmatched bases: 8. The length of the CDR3 is 16 residues. The DNA of the CDR3 is TGCGCCAGCAGCGGCGATCCGGGACTAGCGGGAGGCGAGCAGTACTTC. The encoded protein is CASSGDPGLAGGEQYF.

The J gene is TRBJ1-5, the V gene TRBV7-2; the match to TRBD1 covers 7 bases. Per the germline V gene, CDR1 is SGHTA and CDR2 is FQGNSA. The CDR3 loop spans 14 amino acids. V shed 6 bases, J shed 4 bases, and the junction held 6 bases outside the gene matches. The CDR3 DNA follows: TGTGCCAGCAGGCGACAGGGATGGAATCAGCCCCAGCATTTT. Its translation: CASRRQGWNQPQHF.